In its sample, the clone carrying this TCR beta chain was seen many times. The target antigen is unknown. Time point indicated: newly diagnosed GD, antithyroid drugs for less than 3 months. There was RNA extracted from PBMCs, and the TCR library was made from it. This specimen belongs to a study of regulatory T cells in long-lasting Graves disease. Study-level points and caveats: TRBV28, TRBJ1-2 and TRBJ2-5 were segments that persistent disease favored. Fewer public clonotypes were shared by new patients (approximately 1,000) than by persistent patients (approximately 2,700).

Germline loops: CDR1 DFQATT, CDR2 SNEGSKA (reference sequence). The CDR3 sequence is 14 residues long. The V end lost 2 bases, the J end lost 13 bases, and 23 bases lay between the germline ends. In building TCR beta libraries, iRepertoire HTBI primers were used together with Arm-PCR of CDR3 regions. TCRdb re-analysed the multiplex PCR reads in MiXCR, keeping a single row per CDR3 protein. The profile shows about 240,000 distinct CDR3 sequences, 20% to 25% of them singletons. This clonotype was obtained from a female donor with Graves disease. The sequenced sample was peripheral blood mononuclear cells (PBMCs), obtained at new diagnosis, from a patient treated with antithyroid drugs. J is TRBJ1-2 and V is TRBV20-1, with D tentatively TRBD1 (6 bases). For the CDR3, the DNA is TGCAGTGCTAGAAGCCCCGGGGGGCGCGTTGAGGGCACCTTC. Its protein is CSARSPGGRVEGTF.